This TCR beta chain came from a study of graft-versus-host responses after intestinal transplantation. General observations from the study: Clonal ratios of graft-versus-host to host-versus-graft in allografts were high for patients exhibiting graft-donor T cell macrochimerism.

About this clone itself: Its antigen is not known.

Clones were read by immunoSEQ multiplex PCR, and TCRdb kept only the in-frame ones, dropping some. The sample comprises approximately 82,000 clones, over 85% of which are singletons, and approximately 1.1% rests with the top ten. The origin of this receptor is a human donor who was the organ donor for an intestinal transplant. Sequenced here: unstimulated CD8+ T cells sorted from spleen or lymph node cells, sampled before transplant.

CDR3 DNA: TGTGCCAGTAGTTGGGGGGCTGAAGCTTTCTTT. Encoded protein: CASSWGAEAFF. The chain combines TRBV19 with TRBJ1-1; perhaps TRBD1 as D (5 bases). CDR3 length equals 11 residues. CDR1 and CDR2 (germline): LNHDA, SQIVND (reference sequence). Trimming removed 5 bases from V and 6 bases from J, with 7 bases in between.